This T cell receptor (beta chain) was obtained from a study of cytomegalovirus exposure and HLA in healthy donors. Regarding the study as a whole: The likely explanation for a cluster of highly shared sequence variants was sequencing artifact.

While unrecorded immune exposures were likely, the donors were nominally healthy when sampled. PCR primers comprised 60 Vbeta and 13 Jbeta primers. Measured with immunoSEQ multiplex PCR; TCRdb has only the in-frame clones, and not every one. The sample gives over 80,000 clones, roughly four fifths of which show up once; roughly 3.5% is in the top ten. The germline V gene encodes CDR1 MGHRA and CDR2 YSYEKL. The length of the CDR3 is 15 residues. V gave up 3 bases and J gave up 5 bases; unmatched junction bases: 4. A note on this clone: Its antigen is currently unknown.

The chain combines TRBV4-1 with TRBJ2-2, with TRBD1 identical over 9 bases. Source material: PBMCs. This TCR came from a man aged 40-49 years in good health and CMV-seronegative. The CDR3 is CASSQGTGMTGELFF. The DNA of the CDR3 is TGCGCCAGCAGCCAGGGGACAGGGATGACCGGGGAGCTGTTTTTT.